The 7 T cell receptor beta chains listed next were all sequenced from one sample in a study of patients and donors after allogeneic stem cell transplantation. TCRdb passed the RT-PCR reads through MiXCR, listing each CDR3 protein once. The sample lists around 150,000 distinct CDR3 sequences, about 30% occurring once. The material sequenced was blood, either unsorted or a sorted T cell fraction (not recorded which). These receptors originate from a human donor who was either an allogeneic HSCT recipient or a stem cell or donor lymphocyte infusion donor (not recorded which). It is not recorded whose cells these are; they may come from a transplant donor.

This rearrangement joins TRBV9 to TRBJ2-2; D is ambiguous. Germline CDR1 and CDR2: SGDLS and YYNGEE. V was cut by 2 bases and J by 0 bases, with 8 bases left in between. The CDR3 is 15 residues long. CDR3 in amino acids: CASSVNPANTGELFF. DNA of the CDR3: TGTGCCAGCAGCGTCAACCCCGCGAACACCGGGGAGCTGTTTTTT.

This clonotype was seen only a few times. V gene TRBV15 combines with J gene TRBJ1-2; D is unclear. This CDR3 has 14 residues. V lost 0 bases and J lost 2, with 7 bases in between. Germline assignment: CDR1 LNHNV and CDR2 YYDKDF (reference sequence). CDR3 sequence: CATSRDRANYGYTF. The CDR3 DNA reads as TGTGCCACCAGCAGAGATCGGGCAAACTATGGCTACACCTTC.

V is TRBV5-1 and J is TRBJ2-7; the match to TRBD1 covers 7 bases. Germline V gives CDR1 SGHRS, CDR2 YFSETQ. Germline trimming cut 0 bases from V and 2 bases from J; bases unmatched to any gene: 11. This CDR3 has 17 amino acids. The CDR3 loop is CASSLAPTGQYPYEQYF. CDR3 DNA sequence: TGCGCCAGCAGCTTGGCACCAACGGGACAGTACCCCTACGAGCAGTACTTC.

The chain combines TRBV6-5 with TRBJ2-7; 14 positions agree with TRBD2. The germline V gene encodes CDR1 MNHEY and CDR2 SVGAGI. Losses at the gene ends were 8 bases for V and 4 bases for J; bases not matched to a gene: 4. This CDR3 contains 14 residues. The CDR3 loop reads CASGGLAGVYEQYF. The CDR3 DNA sequence: TGTGCCAGCGGGGGACTAGCGGGAGTTTACGAGCAGTACTTC.

The rearrangement joins TRBV3-1 to TRBJ1-6; unclear D gene. Trimming stripped 4 bases from V and 7 bases from J, with 11 bases between. CDR3 length: 14 residues. Germline CDR1 reads LGHDT; CDR2 reads YNNKEL (reference sequence). In DNA, the CDR3 is TGTGCCAGCAGCCGCTGGGGTAACAATTCACCCCTCCACTTT. Encoded protein: CASSRWGNNSPLHF.

The chain uses TRBV29-1 and TRBJ2-3, with 8 bases matching TRBD2. CDR1 and CDR2 (germline): SQVTM, ANQGSEA. The V and J ends lost 5 bases and 0 bases, in that order; junction bases with no gene match: 4. This CDR3 region has 14 residues. CDR3 nucleotide sequence: TGCAGCGTTCGACTAGCGACTAGCACAGATACGCAGTATTTT. Residues: CSVRLATSTDTQYF.

The chain is built from TRBV10-3 and TRBJ2-3; D call uncertain. Trimming removed 6 bases from V and 2 bases from J, with 3 bases in between. Germline assignment: CDR1 ENHRY and CDR2 SYGVKD. This CDR3 has 11 amino acids. CDR3 in DNA: TGTGCCATCAGAAACACAGATACGCAGTATTTT. Its protein product is CAIRNTDTQYF.